This TCR beta chain was recorded in a study of blood T cell repertoires in COVID-19. Turning to the study itself: The United States, Italy and Spain supplied acute and convalescent COVID-19 samples.

As processed by the authors: The assay estimated nucleated cells by amplifying reference gene primers. Assay: immunoSEQ multiplex PCR; the TCRdb copy retains only in-frame clones and omits some. That table furnishes V, J and clone size, whereas the DNA furnished D and trimming. The sample consists of fewer than 250,000 clones, 86% of them appearing once. The origin of this receptor is a woman over 75 with COVID-19, enrolled during active disease. Material: peripheral blood.

DNA of the CDR3: TGCAGCGTTGATCCCCAGTGTTACTCCTACGAGCAGTACTTC. Its protein product is CSVDPQCYSYEQYF. The chain uses TRBV29-1 and TRBJ2-7; D unclear. Trimming cost V 3 bases and J 0 bases, with 12 bases left between them. CDR1 and CDR2 (germline): SQVTM, ANQGSEA. The length of the CDR3 is 14 residues.